These 26 T cell receptor beta chains originate from one sample sequenced in a study of T cell responses to AZD1222 COVID-19 vaccine. The data were produced by immunoSEQ multiplex PCR, yet TCRdb's version contains in-frame clones alone and is incomplete. The sample records about 85,000 clones, 75% to 90% being singletons. The sequences come from peripheral blood, collected on day 0 of AZD1222 vaccination. These receptor sequences come from an adult in good health.

The rearrangement joins TRBV9 to TRBJ1-4, with 11 bases fitting TRBD1. V shed 4 bases, J shed 7 bases, and the junction held 6 bases outside the gene matches. The germline CDR1 and CDR2 sequences are SGDLS and YYNGEE. There are 15 residues in the CDR3. CDR3 in amino acids: CASSPGQGAVEKLFF. Here the CDR3 DNA reads TGTGCCAGCAGCCCAGGACAGGGGGCGGTTGAAAAACTGTTTTTT.

The chain is built from TRBV5-1 and TRBJ2-5; 12 bases are a match to TRBD2. V trimming: 7 bases; J trimming: 5 bases; junction bases outside the gene matches: 12. There are 16 residues in the CDR3. Per germline, CDR1 SGHRS and CDR2 YFSETQ. The CDR3: CASAFIGLAGIETQYF. The CDR3 DNA reads as TGCGCCAGCGCATTCATCGGACTAGCGGGAATCGAGACCCAGTACTTC.

V gene TRBV21-1 combines with J gene TRBJ2-2; the table's TRBD1 call for D was not verified on the DNA. TRBV21-1 is designated a pseudogene. The CDR3 spans 14 residues. CDR3 bases: TGTGCCAGCATTTTCGGCAGGGACACCGGGGAGCTGTTTTTT. Translated: CASIFGRDTGELFF.

The chain has TRBV5-1 and TRBJ2-3; 7 nucleotides line up with TRBD1. From germline, CDR1 is SGHRS and CDR2 YFSETQ. With V trimmed by 4 bases and J by 2 bases, 7 bases remained unmatched. This CDR3 comprises 15 residues. CDR3 DNA: TGCGCCAGCAGCCCGCCGACAGGGACCACAGATACGCAGTATTTT. Protein: CASSPPTGTTDTQYF.

This clone turned up a few times. The chain links TRBV19 to TRBJ2-1; TRBD2 matches 7 bases. The V gene end was trimmed by 3 bases and the J gene end by 4 bases; junction bases not matched to a gene: 18. CDR3 length: 19 residues. From germline, CDR1 is LNHDA and CDR2 SQIVND (reference sequence). CDR3 coding DNA: TGTGCCAGTAGTATGACGCTAGCGGAATGGACTAAACTTTACAATGAGCAGTTCTTC. This encodes CASSMTLAEWTKLYNEQFF.

The chain combines TRBV28 with TRBJ1-5; 7 bases align to TRBD1. The V gene's germline CDR1 is MDHEN and CDR2 SYDVKM. The CDR3 consists of 15 residues. V gave up 6 bases and J gave up 0 bases; unmatched junction bases: 5. CDR3: CASSRDRASNQPQHF. The CDR3 DNA follows: TGTGCCAGCAGCCGAGACAGGGCTAGCAATCAGCCCCAGCATTTT. The whole variable domain, filled in from reference TRBV28 and TRBJ1-5, reads DVKVTQSSRYLVKRTGEKVFLECVQDMDHENMFWYRQDPGLGLRLIYFSYDVKMKEKGDIPEGYSVSREKKERFSLILESASTNQTSMYLCASSRDRASNQPQHFGDGTRLSIL.

The gene calls are TRBV18 and TRBJ1-2; D is undetermined. Germline CDR1 and CDR2: KGHSH and LQKENI. Trimming removed 3 bases from V and 7 bases from J, with 15 bases in between. The CDR3 totals 14 residues. Here the CDR3 reads CASSPLTRAGGYTF. The CDR3 coding sequence is TGTGCCAGCTCACCCCTGACAAGGGCGGGTGGCTACACCTTC. Variable domain in full (rest from reference TRBV18 and TRBJ1-2): NAGVMQNPRHLVRRRGQEARLRCSPMKGHSHVYWYRQLPEEGLKFMVYLQKENIIDESGMPKERFSAEFPKEGPSILRIQQVVRGDSAAYFCASSPLTRAGGYTFGSGTRLTVV.

The V call is TRBV10-1, the J call TRBJ1-3; D call uncertain. This CDR3 has 15 residues. The V and J ends lost 0 bases and 2 bases respectively, with 8 bases between them. Germline V gene lookup returns CDR1 WNHNN and CDR2 SYGVQD (reference sequence). The CDR3 loop reads CASSESGSPGNTIYF. In DNA form, the CDR3 reads TGCGCCAGCAGTGAGTCAGGGAGTCCTGGAAACACCATATATTTT.

The V and J genes are TRBV7-9 and TRBJ1-2; TRBD1 might be the D (6 bases). In germline, CDR1 is SEHNR, CDR2 FQNEAQ (reference sequence). V was pared by 11 bases and J by 4 bases, with 14 bases between. This CDR3 has 12 amino acids. The CDR3 region is CAGAGGGYGYTF. The CDR3 bases are TGTGCCGGGGCTGGGGGCGGCTATGGCTACACCTTC.

The chain recombines TRBV10-3 with TRBJ2-5; 7 bases are a match to TRBD1. V dropped 2 bases and J dropped 2; count of bases not matched to a gene: 5. Germline V gene lookup returns CDR1 ENHRY and CDR2 SYGVKD. The CDR3 has 15 amino acids. The CDR3 DNA reads TGTGCCATCAGTGAGGCCCAGGGGGAGCAAGAGACCCAGTACTTC. It yields the protein CAISEAQGEQETQYF.

The chain employs TRBV7-9 and TRBJ2-1; either TRBD1 or TRBD2 may fit D (5 bases each). The ends were cut back, 3 bases at V and 5 bases at J, with 26 bases in the middle. Germline V gene data show CDR1 as SEHNR and CDR2 as FQNEAQ (reference sequence). CDR3 length: 19 amino acids. This CDR3 reads CASSFSRAMGDQMNNEQFF. The CDR3 bases are TGTGCCAGCAGCTTTAGCCGCGCGATGGGGGACCAAATGAACAATGAGCAGTTCTTC.

The CDR3 DNA follows: TGCGCCAGCAGCTTGTCACTAGTGGGGGAACACAATGAGCAGTTCTTC. It yields the protein CASSLSLVGEHNEQFF. The chain is built from TRBV5-1 and TRBJ2-1, with D possibly being TRBD1 or TRBD2 (5 bases each). The germline CDR1 and CDR2 sequences are SGHRS and YFSETQ. CDR3 length: 16 residues. V lost 1 base to trimming and J lost 5 bases, with 16 bases between them.

The rearrangement links TRBV28 to TRBJ1-2; TRBD1 is a possible D gene (6 bases). Germline loops: CDR1 MDHEN, CDR2 SYDVKM. This CDR3 contains 12 residues. Trimming shortened V by 7 bases and J by 5 bases, and 11 bases separated the two germline ends. CDR3 amino acids: CASNGQTYGYTF. CDR3 bases: TGTGCCAGCAATGGACAGACATATGGCTACACCTTC.

The chain uses TRBV2 and TRBJ1-2; D unresolved. V dropped 7 bases and J dropped 6 bases, with 12 bases sitting between them. The CDR3 totals 12 residues. Germline V gene data show CDR1 as SNHLY and CDR2 as FYNNEI. CDR3 DNA sequence: TGTGCCAGCACTCAGGAGACTAATGGCTACACCTTC. Translated, it gives CASTQETNGYTF.

J is TRBJ2-5 and V is TRBV18; TRBD2 aligns across 9 bases. Germline CDR1 KGHSH, CDR2 LQKENI. Trimming cost V 5 bases and J 3 bases; bases outside gene matches: 4. There are 14 residues in the CDR3. CDR3: CASSYVAGEETQYF. The CDR3 DNA follows: TGTGCCAGCTCATACGTAGCGGGAGAAGAGACCCAGTACTTC.

This clone was observed a handful of times. CDR3 sequence (DNA): TGTGCCAGCAGCCCTGGCTTAGGACGGGACACCTCTGGGGCCAACGTCCTGACTTTC. Amino acid sequence: CASSPGLGRDTSGANVLTF. V and J are TRBV11-2 and TRBJ2-6; tentative D call: TRBD1 (6 bases). Trimming removed 5 bases at V and 0 bases at J, with 20 bases between. CDR3 size: 19 residues. Looked up from germline, CDR1 is SGHAT and CDR2 is FQNNGV.

J is TRBJ1-2 and V is TRBV18; possibly TRBD1 for D (6 bases). The CDR3 is 15 residues long. Deletions cut 4 bases from V and 6 bases from J, with 18 bases between. The V gene's germline CDR1 is KGHSH and CDR2 LQKENI. In DNA, the CDR3 is TGTGCCAGCTCACTCTCGTCTCTGGGACAAAATGGCTACACCTTC. Residues: CASSLSSLGQNGYTF.

This sequence joins TRBV7-9 and TRBJ2-7; TRBD1 aligns across 8 bases. V was clipped by 5 bases and J by 3 bases; unmatched bases: 12. Germline V gene data show CDR1 as SEHNR and CDR2 as FQNEAQ (reference sequence). The CDR3 consists of 16 residues. The CDR3 DNA is TGTGCCAGCAGCCGAATCACCCAGGGGGCGATCTACGAGCAGTACTTC. It encodes CASSRITQGAIYEQYF.

In its sample, this clone was seen once. This rearrangement joins TRBV27 to TRBJ1-6, with D possibly TRBD1 on 5 matching bases. The CDR3 is 14 residues long. Per germline, CDR1 MNHEY and CDR2 SMNVEV (reference sequence). Deletions cut 5 bases from V and 8 bases from J, with 13 bases between. The chain's CDR3 is CASSLTRGYSPLHF. The CDR3 bases are TGTGCCAGCAGTCTTACTAGGGGTTATTCACCCCTCCACTTT.

This chain joins TRBV2 and TRBJ1-3, with a tentative D call TRBD1 (6 bases). V gave up 3 bases and J gave up 5 bases, with 8 bases separating them. The germline V gene has CDR1 SNHLY and CDR2 FYNNEI. The CDR3 covers 13 residues. The CDR3 loop is CASSDGQRNTIYF. The CDR3 nucleotides read TGTGCCAGCAGTGACGGACAGAGAAACACCATATATTTT.

CDR3 in amino acids: CAWSRTGWGGNQPQHF. The CDR3, as DNA: TGTGCCTGGAGTCGGACAGGATGGGGTGGCAATCAGCCCCAGCATTTT. The J gene is TRBJ1-5, the V gene TRBV30; 7 nucleotides agree with TRBD1. The CDR3 is 16 amino acids. Losses at the gene ends were 2 bases for V and 2 bases for J; bases not matched to a gene: 9. Per germline, CDR1 GTSNPN and CDR2 SVGIG (reference sequence).

The genes are TRBV7-3 and TRBJ2-7, with TRBD2 as a possible D gene (6 bases). V lost 2 bases and J lost 4, with 18 bases in between. Germline lookup yields CDR1 SGHTA and CDR2 FQGTGA. The CDR3 is 16 amino acids. CDR3 amino acids: CASSLLGVAAKYEQYF. The CDR3 DNA sequence: TGTGCCAGCAGCTTATTAGGGGTAGCGGCGAAATACGAGCAGTACTTC. Looking up the rest from reference TRBV7-3 and TRBJ2-7 gives the full variable domain: GAGVSQTPSNKVTEKGKYVELRCDPISGHTALYWYRQSLGQGPEFLIYFQGTGAADDSGLPNDRFFAVRPEGSVSTLKIQRTERGDSAVYLCASSLLGVAAKYEQYFGPGTRLTVT.

The chain uses TRBV10-1 and TRBJ2-1; D is uncertain. The V end lost 8 bases, the J end lost 7 bases, and 3 bases lay between the germline ends. The CDR3 totals 9 residues. Germline V gene lookup returns CDR1 WNHNN and CDR2 SYGVQD (reference sequence). CDR3: CASRNEQFF. DNA for the CDR3: TGCGCCAGCCGAAATGAGCAGTTCTTC.

The DNA of the CDR3 is TGTGCCAGCAGCTTAGACAGTGGAAATGAGCAGTTCTTC. Residues: CASSLDSGNEQFF. This chain connects TRBV13 to TRBJ2-1; D is unclear. CDR3 size: 13 residues. Germline CDR1 is PRHDT and CDR2 is FYEKMQ (reference sequence). V dropped 1 base and J dropped 7 bases, with 8 bases sitting between them.

J is TRBJ1-4 and V is TRBV9, with a possible D match to TRBD1 (5 bases). CDR3 length equals 17 residues. V lost 0 bases and J lost 0, with 12 bases in between. Germline V gene lookup returns CDR1 SGDLS and CDR2 YYNGEE. The CDR3 sequence is CASSVGQLLPTNEKLFF. CDR3 sequence (DNA): TGTGCCAGCAGCGTAGGACAGCTGCTGCCAACTAATGAAAAACTGTTTTTT.

This clone appeared a few times. The chain employs TRBV5-4 and TRBJ2-6; D is unclear. The CDR3 runs to 15 residues. With 4 bases removed from V and 4 bases from J, the gap between germline ends came to 12 bases. Germline values: CDR1 SGHNT, CDR2 YYREEE (reference sequence). The CDR3 DNA reads as TGTGCCAGCAGCCTCGGGCCCGAGGGGGCCAACGTCCTGACTTTC. Residues: CASSLGPEGANVLTF.